One sample yielded the 17 T cell receptor beta chains listed below, sequenced in a study of neurological immune-mediated disorders. MiXCR, applied by TCRdb to the 5' RACE reads, yields one record per CDR3 protein. This sample has about 50,000 distinct CDR3 sequences, with over 15% found just once. Sequencing was performed on PBMCs. All receptors come from a man in his sixties in good health.

This clonotype occurred many times. This chain uses TRBV7-3 with TRBJ2-2, with 8 bases identical to TRBD1. CDR3 length: 15 residues. Germline V gene sequence: CDR1 SGHTA, CDR2 FQGTGA. The ends lost 1 base at V and 6 bases at J; junction bases unmatched: 4. CDR3 nucleotide sequence: TGTGCCAGCAGCTTAAGCGCGACAGGGGCCGGGGAGCTGTTTTTT. It codes for CASSLSATGAGELFF. Supplemented by reference TRBV7-3 and TRBJ2-2, the full variable domain reads GAGVSQTPSNKVTEKGKYVELRCDPISGHTALYWYRQSLGQGPEFLIYFQGTGAADDSGLPNDRFFAVRPEGSVSTLKIQRTERGDSAVYLCASSLSATGAGELFFGEGSRLTVL.

This clonotype occurred many times. The V and J genes are TRBV20-1 and TRBJ2-3; 7 bases are a match to TRBD1. Unmatched junction bases numbered 3, after V lost 3 bases and J lost 0 bases. Looked up from germline, CDR1 is DFQATT and CDR2 is SNEGSKA (reference sequence). This CDR3 is built from 14 residues. CDR3 DNA sequence: TGCAGTGCTAGCTACAGGGGTAGCACAGATACGCAGTATTTT. Translation gives CSASYRGSTDTQYF.

This clonotype was counted at least ten times. The rearrangement links TRBV5-1 to TRBJ1-2; tentative D call: TRBD1 (6 bases). Between the trimmed V and J ends, which lost 4 bases and 4 bases, there was a span of 14 bases. This CDR3 is built from 14 residues. Germline-derived CDR1 and CDR2 are SGHRS and YFSETQ. The CDR3 DNA follows: TGCGCCAGCAGCGGGGACAATACCGCCTATGGCTACACCTTC. Amino acids: CASSGDNTAYGYTF.

This clonotype was detected only a few times. This chain connects TRBV7-9 to TRBJ1-6; D unclear. Trimming cost V 6 bases and J 0 bases, with 15 bases left between them. CDR1 is SEHNR and CDR2 is FQNEAQ in the germline V gene (reference sequence). This CDR3 has 17 amino acids. The CDR3: CASSSTSSSSYNSPLHF. CDR3 DNA sequence: TGTGCCAGCAGTTCGACATCTTCCAGCTCCTATAATTCACCCCTCCACTTT. Using reference TRBV7-9 and TRBJ1-6 for the parts outside the CDR3, the full variable domain is DTGVSQNPRHKITKRGQNVTFRCDPISEHNRLYWYRQTLGQGPEFLTYFQNEAQLEKSRLLSDRFSAERPKGSFSTLEIQRTEQGDSAMYLCASSSTSSSSYNSPLHFGNGTRLTVT.

Comments on this clonotype: At one end, the junction sequence differs from germline, possibly due to a read error. V gene TRBV20-1 combines with J gene TRBJ2-3; 9 nucleotides align to TRBD2. Germline assignment: CDR1 DFQATT and CDR2 SNEGSKA (reference sequence). This CDR3 is 16 amino acids long. CDR3 sequence (DNA): TGCAGTGCTTCCCCACCCGGCGGGAGGGCCGTGGATACACAGTATTTT. It is translated as CSASPPGGRAVDTQYF.

The chain has TRBV2 and TRBJ2-7; D remains ambiguous. The CDR3 consists of 14 residues. Germline lookup yields CDR1 SNHLY and CDR2 FYNNEI. The V end lost 7 bases, the J end lost 0 bases, and 13 bases lay between the germline ends. The CDR3 nucleotides are TGTGCCAGCACACATGGATCCATCTCCTACGAGCAGTACTTC. It is translated as CASTHGSISYEQYF.

This clonotype was seen ten or more times. The J gene is TRBJ1-1, the V gene TRBV20-1; D gene uncertain. The CDR3 is 13 residues long. Between the trimmed V and J ends, which lost 5 bases and 1 base, there was a span of 11 bases. The germline CDR1 and CDR2 sequences are DFQATT and SNEGSKA (reference sequence). CDR3 DNA: TGCAGTGCTCCCCCTGTGGGGAACACTGAAGCTTTCTTT. This gives the protein CSAPPVGNTEAFF.

This clonotype occurred many times. The CDR3 coding sequence is TGTGCCAGCAGCCAACAAATGGGCAGAAACTACGAGCAGTACTTC. Its translation is CASSQQMGRNYEQYF. The chain recombines TRBV9 with TRBJ2-7, with unresolved D. Germline CDR1 SGDLS, CDR2 YYNGEE. The CDR3 loop spans 15 amino acids. Trimming took off 4 bases at V and 3 bases at J, with 17 bases between the two ends.

This clonotype was observed many times. The chain recombines TRBV29-1 with TRBJ1-5; D uncertain. The CDR3 extends over 13 amino acids. CDR1 and CDR2 from the germline V gene are SQVTM and ANQGSEA. Trimming pared 3 bases from V and 3 bases from J, leaving 9 bases between. In nucleotides, the CDR3 is TGCAGCGTTGACGAAGGGTACAATCAGCCCCAGCATTTT. Protein product: CSVDEGYNQPQHF.

This clonotype was recorded at least ten times. The chain joins TRBV29-1 to TRBJ2-2; the match to TRBD2 covers 10 bases. From germline, CDR1 is SQVTM and CDR2 ANQGSEA. Trimming cost V 6 bases and J 6 bases; bases outside gene matches: 10. The CDR3 loop spans 15 amino acids. CDR3 sequence: CSVTGLAATSGELFF. CDR3 nucleotides: TGCAGCGTCACCGGACTAGCGGCCACGTCCGGGGAGCTGTTTTTT.

In its sample, this clonotype was seen many times. This chain connects TRBV12-3 or TRBV12-4 to TRBJ2-7; 9 bases are a match to TRBD1. The V segment lost 5 bases and the J segment 3 bases; nucleotides outside the gene matches: 2. This CDR3 comprises 13 residues. The CDR3 DNA is TGTGCCAGCAGTCGGGACAGGGTCTACGAGCAGTACTTC. Translated: CASSRDRVYEQYF.

This clonotype was seen at least ten times. The rearrangement uses TRBV29-1 and TRBJ2-2; D not resolved. V lost 0 bases to trimming and J lost 6 bases, with 8 bases between them. Germline V lookup: CDR1 SQVTM, CDR2 ANQGSEA. There are 13 residues in the CDR3. Here the CDR3 reads CSVEDIPSGELFF. The CDR3 region has the DNA TGCAGCGTTGAAGATATCCCCTCCGGGGAGCTGTTTTTT.

Points on this clonotype: Mismatch with germline at one junction end may stem from a read error. The gene calls are TRBV20-1 and TRBJ1-2, with D possibly being TRBD1 (5 bases). The germline CDR1 and CDR2 sequences are DFQATT and SNEGSKA (reference sequence). The CDR3 sequence is 15 residues long. Here the CDR3 DNA reads TGCAGTGCTAGAGATCCGGGGGGTTCAGAATATGTCTACACCTTC. It translates to CSARDPGGSEYVYTF.

About this clonotype: A read error may be the cause here, since a much bigger clone is one base away. The chain couples TRBV10-3 to TRBJ1-5, with unresolved D. The V gene's germline CDR1 is ENHRY and CDR2 SYGVKD. The CDR3 length is 13 residues. This chain's CDR3 is CVIGRSGNQPQHF. DNA for the CDR3: TGTGTCATCGGCCGATCCGGCAATCAGCCCCAGCATTTT.

This clonotype was detected ten times or more. V is TRBV27 and J is TRBJ2-7; 10 bases agree with TRBD1. The V gene end was trimmed by 6 bases and the J gene end by 4 bases; junction bases not matched to a gene: 9. Per the germline V gene, CDR1 is MNHEY and CDR2 is SMNVEV (reference sequence). The CDR3 is made up of 15 amino acids. The CDR3 nucleotides are TGTGCCAGCAGGACCGGGACAGGGGTTTGGTACGAGCAGTACTTC. This sequence encodes CASRTGTGVWYEQYF.

There are many counts of this clonotype. The chain combines TRBV6-1 with TRBJ2-1; D possibly corresponds to TRBD2 (5 bases). CDR1 is MNHNS, CDR2 SASEGT, per germline. Deletions cut 3 bases from V and 16 bases from J, with 19 bases between. The CDR3 covers 13 residues. In DNA, the CDR3 is TGTGCCAGCAGTGAGCTTCGGGCTAGCTCAGTATTCTTC. Protein: CASSELRASSVFF.

Ten or more counts support this clonotype. The gene calls are TRBV7-3 and TRBJ2-6; no definite D call. This CDR3 comprises 17 residues. V was cut by 5 bases and J by 0 bases, with 14 bases left in between. Germline lookup yields CDR1 SGHTA and CDR2 FQGTGA. CDR3 residues: CASSLRSPDSGANVLTF. CDR3 DNA: TGTGCCAGCAGCCTCCGAAGTCCGGACTCTGGGGCCAACGTCCTGACTTTC. Full variable domain (remainder filled in from reference TRBV7-3 and TRBJ2-6): GAGVSQTPSNKVTEKGKYVELRCDPISGHTALYWYRQSLGQGPEFLIYFQGTGAADDSGLPNDRFFAVRPEGSVSTLKIQRTERGDSAVYLCASSLRSPDSGANVLTFGAGSRLTVL.